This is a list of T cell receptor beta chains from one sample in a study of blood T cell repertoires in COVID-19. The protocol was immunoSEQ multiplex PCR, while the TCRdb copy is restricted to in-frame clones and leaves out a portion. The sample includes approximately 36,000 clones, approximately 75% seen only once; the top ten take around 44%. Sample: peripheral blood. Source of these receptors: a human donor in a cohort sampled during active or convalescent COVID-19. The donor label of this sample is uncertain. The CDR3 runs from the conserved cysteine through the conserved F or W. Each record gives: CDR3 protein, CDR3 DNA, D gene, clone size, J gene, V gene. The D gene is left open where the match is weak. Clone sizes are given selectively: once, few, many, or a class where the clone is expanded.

CASSLERPLNTEAFF | TGTGCCAGCAGCTTAGAGAGGCCGTTGAACACTGAAGCTTTCTTT | - | - | TRBJ1-1 | TRBV6-2/TRBV6-3
CATWDRESEQYF | TGTGCCACCTGGGACAGGGAGTCCGAGCAGTACTTC | TRBD1 | - | TRBJ2-7 | TRBV6-5
CASSLEGRSTDTQYF | TGTGCCAGCAGCTTGGAGGGGAGGAGCACAGATACGCAGTATTTT | - | - | TRBJ2-3 | TRBV5-6
CASSQEVGREKLFF | TGCGCCAGCAGCCAAGAGGTGGGGAGGGAAAAACTGTTTTTT | - | - | TRBJ1-4 | TRBV4-1
CASSYGDSNSPLHF | TGTGCCAGCAGTTACGGGGACAGCAATTCACCCCTCCACTTT | TRBD1 | - | TRBJ1-6 | TRBV6-5
CAWNGQATNEKLFF | TGTGCCTGGAACGGACAGGCAACTAATGAAAAACTGTTTTTT | TRBD1 | - | TRBJ1-4 | TRBV30
CASSPYRRTNTGELFF | TGTGCCAGCTCACCATACAGGCGGACGAACACCGGGGAGCTGTTTTTT | - | many | TRBJ2-2 | TRBV18
CASSRQGYQETQYF | TGCGCCAGCAGCCGACAGGGATACCAAGAGACCCAGTACTTC | TRBD1 | - | TRBJ2-5 | TRBV5-1
CASSEVTGERLFF | TGTGCCAGCAGTGAAGTGACAGGGGAGCGCCTGTTTTTT | TRBD1 | - | TRBJ1-4 | TRBV2
CASTGLANNEQFF | TGTGCCAGCACCGGACTAGCGAACAATGAGCAGTTCTTC | TRBD2 | - | TRBJ2-1 | TRBV12-3/TRBV12-4
CASRTNSGNTIYF | TGTGCCAGCAGAACAAACTCTGGAAACACCATATATTTT | - | - | TRBJ1-3 | TRBV6-6
CASSSRTFAAEAFF | TGTGCCAGCAGTTCAAGGACATTTGCCGCTGAAGCTTTCTTT | - | - | TRBJ1-1 | TRBV27
CASSLVPSGAHEQYF | TGTGCCAGCAGCTTAGTTCCCAGTGGGGCCCACGAGCAGTACTTC | - | few | TRBJ2-7 | TRBV7-6
CASSQGGNRARGELFF | TGTGCCAGCAGCCAAGGGGGGAACAGGGCGCGCGGGGAGCTGTTTTTT | - | - | TRBJ2-2 | TRBV3-1/TRBV3-2
CASSPFQKETQYF | TGTGCCAGCTCACCGTTCCAGAAAGAGACCCAGTACTTC | - | once | TRBJ2-5 | TRBV18
CASSILAGNAYEQYF | TGTGCCAGCAGTATTCTAGCGGGAAACGCGTACGAGCAGTACTTC | TRBD2 | - | TRBJ2-7 | TRBV6-5
CASSLDRGVETQYF | TGTGCCAGCAGCTTGGACAGGGGGGTGGAGACCCAGTACTTC | TRBD1 | once | TRBJ2-5 | TRBV5-4
CSASRSPYEQYF | TGCAGTGCTAGTCGCAGTCCCTACGAGCAGTACTTC | - | once | TRBJ2-7 | TRBV20-1
CASSPQGLNQETQYF | TGTGCCAGCAGTCCTCAGGGTCTAAACCAAGAGACCCAGTACTTC | - | - | TRBJ2-5 | TRBV7-2
CASSTGTSGRETQYF | TGTGCCAGTAGTACGGGGACTAGCGGGAGAGAGACCCAGTACTTC | TRBD2 | - | TRBJ2-5 | TRBV19
CASRPGLRPTGELFF | TGTGCCAGCAGACCGGGACTCCGCCCCACCGGGGAGCTGTTTTTT | - | - | TRBJ2-2 | TRBV14
CATSDQGGRRDGYTF | TGTGCCACCAGTGACCAGGGGGGCAGGAGGGATGGCTACACCTTC | TRBD1 | - | TRBJ1-2 | TRBV24-1
CASSEAWTSQETQYF | TGTGCCAGCAGTGAAGCTTGGACATCCCAAGAGACCCAGTACTTC | - | - | TRBJ2-5 | TRBV2
CASGTSLSIEQFF | TGCGCCAGTGGGACTAGCCTCAGCATTGAGCAGTTCTTC | TRBD2 | once | TRBJ2-1 | TRBV5-1
CASSLWVPAEPQHF | TGTGCCAGCAGCTTATGGGTGCCAGCGGAGCCCCAGCATTTT | - | - | TRBJ1-5 | TRBV7-2
CASSEDRGSAETQYF | TGTGCCAGCAGTGAAGATAGAGGGAGCGCAGAGACCCAGTACTTC | - | - | TRBJ2-5 | TRBV2
CASSTGNNEKLFF | TGTGCCAGCAGTACAGGGAATAATGAAAAACTGTTTTTT | - | medium-sized | TRBJ1-4 | TRBV6-5
CASSSPTGNTEAFF | TGCGCCAGCAGCTCCCCAACAGGGAACACTGAAGCTTTCTTT | - | - | TRBJ1-1 | TRBV5-1
CASNLQGATEAFF | TGCGCCAGCAACTTACAGGGGGCCACTGAAGCTTTCTTT | TRBD1 | - | TRBJ1-1 | TRBV4-3
CASSLQNQPQHF | TGTGCCAGCAGCCTACAGAATCAGCCCCAGCATTTT | - | - | TRBJ1-5 | TRBV3-1/TRBV3-2
CASSPSRVADTQYF | TGTGCCAGCAGCCCCTCCCGGGTGGCGGATACGCAGTATTTT | - | - | TRBJ2-3 | TRBV13
CASSLAWTGDTEAFF | TGTGCCAGCAGCTTAGCGTGGACAGGGGACACTGAAGCTTTCTTT | TRBD1 | - | TRBJ1-1 | TRBV7-2
CASSLGGQGYNEQFF | TGTGCCAGCAGCTTGGGAGGACAGGGCTACAATGAGCAGTTCTTC | TRBD1 | - | TRBJ2-1 | TRBV7-9
CASSFTGSAGGYTF | TGTGCCAGCAGCTTCACAGGCTCCGCGGGGGGCTACACCTTC | - | once | TRBJ1-2 | TRBV11-2
CASSLSSGRDTQYF | TGTGCCAGCAGCCTATCTAGCGGGAGGGATACGCAGTATTTT | TRBD2 | - | TRBJ2-3 | TRBV7-9
CAFRRGSEAFF | TGTGCCTTCCGTCGAGGGAGTGAAGCTTTCTTT | - | - | TRBJ1-1 | TRBV30
CASSRGGVNTEAFF | TGTGCCAGCAGTCGGGGGGGGGTGAACACTGAAGCTTTCTTT | - | - | TRBJ1-1 | TRBV28
CASSQRQGTNEKLFF | TGTGCCAGCAGCCAGCGACAGGGGACTAATGAAAAACTGTTTTTT | TRBD1 | medium-sized | TRBJ1-4 | TRBV11-3
CASSPQGFYGYTF | TGTGCCAGTAGCCCTCAGGGATTCTATGGCTACACCTTC | - | few | TRBJ1-2 | TRBV19
CASSTSLVAQETQYF | TGTGCCAGTAGTACATCACTAGTAGCCCAAGAGACCCAGTACTTC | - | - | TRBJ2-5 | TRBV19
CASSISGDSYEQYF | TGTGCCAGTAGTATCTCGGGAGATAGCTACGAGCAGTACTTC | - | - | TRBJ2-7 | TRBV19
CASSPVPAGLAGGPYEQYF | TGTGCCAGCAGCCCCGTTCCAGCAGGACTAGCGGGAGGTCCCTACGAGCAGTACTTC | TRBD2 | few | TRBJ2-7 | TRBV3-1/TRBV3-2
CASRPGPSRVREQYF | TGTGCCAGCAGACCAGGGCCTTCAAGGGTCCGTGAGCAGTACTTC | - | - | TRBJ2-7 | TRBV11-3
CASSLAGVSRDPRNEQFF | TGTGCCAGCAGCTTAGCGGGAGTGAGCCGGGACCCTCGGAATGAGCAGTTCTTC | - | - | TRBJ2-1 | TRBV11-3
CASSWGLAFYEQYF | TGTGCCAGCAGCTGGGGACTAGCTTTCTACGAGCAGTACTTC | TRBD2 | once | TRBJ2-7 | TRBV7-2